Given below is one T cell receptor (beta chain) in context. Assay: immunoSEQ multiplex PCR; the TCRdb copy retains only in-frame clones and omits some. In the table there are roughly 76,000 clones, less than 95% of which are singletons. This specimen comes from a study of control samples from healthy donors and cancer patients. Between the trimmed V and J ends, which lost 4 bases and 5 bases, there was a span of 9 bases. Germline V CDR1 and CDR2: LGHDT, YNNKEL (reference sequence). This CDR3 comprises 14 residues. This receptor was identified in a woman between 40 and 55 years old in good health. The J gene is TRBJ1-6, the V gene TRBV3-1 (or the pseudogene TRBV3-2); D not certain. Sequencing input: blood. CDR3 nucleotides: TGTGCCAGCAGCCCTAGTAGTGATAATTCACCCCTCCACTTT. The encoded protein is CASSPSSDNSPLHF.